What follows are 11 T cell receptor beta chains derived from one specimen sequenced in a study of T cell responses to AZD1222 COVID-19 vaccine. Sequencing was performed with immunoSEQ multiplex PCR; in TCRdb, only in-frame clones are kept and a portion is missing. The sample carries around 99,000 clones, around nine tenths recorded once. The specimen was peripheral blood, collected on day 0 of AZD1222 vaccination. The source of these receptors is an adult in good health.

This clone was found once. V gene TRBV11-3 combines with J gene TRBJ2-1; perhaps TRBD2 as D (6 bases). This CDR3 spans 18 amino acids. The V end lost 3 bases, the J end lost 2 bases, and 20 bases lay between the germline ends. CDR1 and CDR2 (germline): SGHNT, YENEEA. The CDR3 DNA follows: TGTGCCAGCAGCTTGAGTCTAGCGAGGAGACGGACCTACAATGAGCAGTTCTTC. Its protein product is CASSLSLARRRTYNEQFF.

On this clone: The sample carries other DNA sequences with the same CDR3. The genes are TRBV9 and TRBJ1-1, with 7 bases that match TRBD1. J was trimmed by 3 bases and V by 4 bases; bases with no gene match: 6. The CDR3 totals 14 residues. Looked up from germline, CDR1 is SGDLS and CDR2 is YYNGEE. The DNA of the CDR3 is TGTGCCAGCAGCCCGACAGGGTGGGACACTGAAGCTTTCTTT. Amino acid sequence: CASSPTGWDTEAFF.

This clone showed up just a few times. CDR3 in DNA: TGTGCCAGCAGCGTAAAGGGGGGATCGGGTCAGCCCCAGCATTTT. Amino acid sequence: CASSVKGGSGQPQHF. The chain combines TRBV9 with TRBJ1-5; D perhaps matches TRBD1 (6 bases). The CDR3 has 15 residues. Trimming stripped 1 base from V and 6 bases from J, with 14 bases between. Germline CDR1 and CDR2: SGDLS and YYNGEE.

The chain couples TRBV18 to TRBJ1-3; D possibly corresponds to TRBD1 (5 bases). The germline V gene encodes CDR1 KGHSH and CDR2 LQKENI. The V end lost 5 bases, the J end lost 0 bases, and 14 bases lay between the germline ends. The CDR3 sequence is 16 residues long. The CDR3 nucleotides read TGTGCCAGCTCAACTCCGGGACGGAGCTCTGGAAACACCATATATTTT. The encoded protein is CASSTPGRSSGNTIYF.

The chain has TRBV5-4 and TRBJ1-2; D call uncertain. The CDR3 length is 15 residues. In germline, CDR1 is SGHNT, CDR2 YYREEE (reference sequence). Trimming removed 4 bases from V and 3 bases from J, with 16 bases in between. As DNA, the CDR3 is TGTGCCAGCAGCCAGAACACGGGGAGTCACTATGGCTACACCTTC. Its protein product is CASSQNTGSHYGYTF.

The chain employs TRBV5-6 and TRBJ1-3; D possibly corresponds to TRBD1 (5 bases). Between the trimmed V and J ends, which lost 7 bases and 6 bases, there was a span of 17 bases. The CDR3 sequence is 14 residues long. CDR1 SGHDT and CDR2 YYEEEE come from the germline V gene. CDR3 in DNA: TGTGCCAGCGTCCAGGGCAGGCATGAAAACACCATATATTTT. Protein product: CASVQGRHENTIYF. Full variable domain (remainder filled in from reference TRBV5-6 and TRBJ1-3): DAGVTQSPTHLIKTRGQQVTLRCSPKSGHDTVSWYQQALGQGPQFIFQYYEEEERQRGNFPDRFSGHQFPNYSSELNVNALLLGDSALYLCASVQGRHENTIYFGEGSWLTVV.

V usage is TRBV30 and J usage is TRBJ1-1; TRBD1 matches 7 bases. Per germline, CDR1 GTSNPN and CDR2 SVGIG (reference sequence). This CDR3 spans 13 amino acids. V lost 2 bases and J lost 1; bases outside the gene matches: 1. CDR3 nucleotide sequence: TGTGCCTGGAGTAGACAGGGGAACACTGAAGCTTTCTTT. Its translation: CAWSRQGNTEAFF.

This chain uses TRBV7-2 with TRBJ2-1, with 16 bases matching TRBD2. J lost 2 bases, V lost 0 bases, and 4 bases had no gene match. This CDR3 has 19 residues. Germline CDR1 is SGHTA and CDR2 is FQGNSA. Here the CDR3 reads CASSLALGTSGGAYNEQFF. The CDR3 nucleotides are TGTGCCAGCAGCTTAGCGCTGGGGACTAGCGGGGGGGCCTACAATGAGCAGTTCTTC.

This rearrangement joins TRBV18 to TRBJ1-4; 8 positions match TRBD1. This CDR3 is 16 amino acids long. Germline V gene lookup returns CDR1 KGHSH and CDR2 LQKENI. V lost 3 bases, J lost 8 bases, and 11 bases stayed unmatched. The CDR3 protein is CASSPSQTGVGEKLFF. The CDR3 DNA is TGTGCCAGCTCACCGTCCCAGACAGGGGTAGGAGAAAAACTGTTTTTT. The variable domain in full, completed from reference TRBV18 and TRBJ1-4, reads NAGVMQNPRHLVRRRGQEARLRCSPMKGHSHVYWYRQLPEEGLKFMVYLQKENIIDESGMPKERFSAEFPKEGPSILRIQQVVRGDSAAYFCASSPSQTGVGEKLFFGSGTQLSVL.

The CDR3 is CASSYSRGNNQPQHF. CDR3 sequence (DNA): TGTGCCAGCAGTTACTCGAGGGGGAACAATCAGCCCCAGCATTTT. The genes are TRBV6-5 and TRBJ1-5; possibly TRBD1 for D (6 bases). CDR1 is MNHEY and CDR2 is SVGAGI in the germline V gene. V was trimmed by 0 bases and J by 3 bases, leaving 9 bases between them. This CDR3 is 15 amino acids long.

The chain employs TRBV14 and TRBJ1-5, with D perhaps TRBD1 (5 bases). Trimming removed 1 base at V and 2 bases at J, with 9 bases between. This CDR3 spans 15 amino acids. CDR1 SGHDN and CDR2 FVKESK come from the germline V gene. The DNA for the CDR3 is TGTGCCAGCAGCCAAGCGGGGCCGGGCAATCAGCCCCAGCATTTT. Its protein product is CASSQAGPGNQPQHF. Using reference TRBV14 and TRBJ1-5 for the parts outside the CDR3, the full variable domain is EAGVTQFPSHSVIEKGQTVTLRCDPISGHDNLYWYRRVMGKEIKFLLHFVKESKQDESGMPNNRFLAERTGGTYSTLKVQPAELEDSGVYFCASSQAGPGNQPQHFGDGTRLSIL.